This entry concerns a single TCR beta chain. The target antigen is unknown. Stated time point: patch test 1, 2 weeks after DPC sensitization. Treatment denoted: therapeutic diphenylcyclopropenone sensitization with weekly scalp DPC. In the authors' workflow: The median was about 96,000 TCRs per sample, ranging about 20,000 to 690,600. A single record per CDR3 protein comes from TCRdb applying MiXCR to the RACE reads. TCRdb's processing, not the authors', yielded these V and J calls. The data show 75,000 to 95,000 distinct CDR3 sequences, 12% seen once. This entry belongs to a study of human T cells and chemical hapten exposure. On the study more broadly: From small differences in pooled library volume came most of the variation in per-sample TCR yields. Study-wide findings and caveats: TCRs exceeding 1 in 1000 frequency stayed unchanged with DPC sensitization. With patch test score, the counts of PT1 expanded TCRs showed a positive correlation.

The germline V gene encodes CDR1 MNHEY and CDR2 SVGAGI. V lost 6 bases and J lost 5; bases outside the gene matches: 6. CDR3 size: 13 residues. The sequence derives from a woman aged 55-69 years with alopecia areata. Some clones in this sample may be carry-over from other donors' samples. Sequenced material: whole blood, taken in connection with sensitization to the hapten diphenylcyclopropenone (DPC). The rearrangement joins TRBV6-5 to TRBJ2-5; 7 bases match TRBD2. The CDR3 loop reads CASRAPGGETQYF. CDR3 sequence (DNA): TGTGCCAGCAGGGCCCCGGGGGGTGAGACCCAGTACTTC.